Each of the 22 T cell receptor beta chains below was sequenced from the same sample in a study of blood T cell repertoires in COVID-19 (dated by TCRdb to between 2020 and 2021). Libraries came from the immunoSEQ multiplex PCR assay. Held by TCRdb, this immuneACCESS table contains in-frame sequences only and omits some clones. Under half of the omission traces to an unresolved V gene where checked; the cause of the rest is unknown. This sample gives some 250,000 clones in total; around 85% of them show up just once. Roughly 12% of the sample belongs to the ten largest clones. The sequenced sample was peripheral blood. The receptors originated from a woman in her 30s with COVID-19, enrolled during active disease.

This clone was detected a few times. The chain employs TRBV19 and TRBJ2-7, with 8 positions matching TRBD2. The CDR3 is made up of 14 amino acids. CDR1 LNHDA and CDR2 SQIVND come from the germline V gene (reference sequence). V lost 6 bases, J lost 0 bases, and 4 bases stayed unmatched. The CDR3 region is CASRVAGSSYEQYF. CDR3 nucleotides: TGTGCCAGTAGGGTAGCGGGGAGCTCCTACGAGCAGTACTTC.

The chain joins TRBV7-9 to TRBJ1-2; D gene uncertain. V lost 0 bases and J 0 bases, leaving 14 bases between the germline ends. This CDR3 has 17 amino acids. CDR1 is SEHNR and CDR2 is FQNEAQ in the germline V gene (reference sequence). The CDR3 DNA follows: TGTGCCAGCAGCTTAGCAATGAACACCTTTTCTAACTATGGCTACACCTTC. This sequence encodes CASSLAMNTFSNYGYTF. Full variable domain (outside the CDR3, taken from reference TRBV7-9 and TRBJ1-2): DTGVSQNPRHKITKRGQNVTFRCDPISEHNRLYWYRQTLGQGPEFLTYFQNEAQLEKSRLLSDRFSAERPKGSFSTLEIQRTEQGDSAMYLCASSLAMNTFSNYGYTFGSGTRLTVV.

The CDR3 DNA reads as TGTGCCAGTAGTATCTCTACAGGGGGAAACTTCAATGAGCAGTTCTTC. Translating gives CASSISTGGNFNEQFF. This sequence joins TRBV19 and TRBJ2-1, with TRBD1 matching over 8 bases. Trimming took 3 bases from V and 6 from J; bases not matched to a gene: 10. Germline V gene lookup returns CDR1 LNHDA and CDR2 SQIVND (reference sequence). This CDR3 region has 16 residues.

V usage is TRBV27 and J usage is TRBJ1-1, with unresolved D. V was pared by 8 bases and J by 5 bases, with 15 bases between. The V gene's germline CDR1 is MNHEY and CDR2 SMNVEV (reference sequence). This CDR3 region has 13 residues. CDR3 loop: CASSRGVKTEAFF. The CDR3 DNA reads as TGTGCCAGCTCCCGGGGAGTAAAGACTGAAGCTTTCTTT.

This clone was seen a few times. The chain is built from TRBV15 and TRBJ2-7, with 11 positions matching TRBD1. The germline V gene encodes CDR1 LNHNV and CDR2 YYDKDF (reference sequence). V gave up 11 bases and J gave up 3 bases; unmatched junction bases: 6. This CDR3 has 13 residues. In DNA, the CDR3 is TGTGCCGCTAGGGACAGGGGGAACTACGAGCAGTACTTC. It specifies CAARDRGNYEQYF.

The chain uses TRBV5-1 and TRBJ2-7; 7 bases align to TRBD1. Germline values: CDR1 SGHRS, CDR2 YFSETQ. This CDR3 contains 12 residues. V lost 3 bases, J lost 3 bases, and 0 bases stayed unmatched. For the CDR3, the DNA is TGCGCCAGCAGCTGGGACAGCTACGAGCAGTACTTC. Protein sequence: CASSWDSYEQYF.

The CDR3 protein is CASRPDRAGNTIYF. Here the CDR3 DNA reads TGTGCCAGCAGACCCGACAGGGCTGGAAACACCATATATTTT. V and J are TRBV6-5 and TRBJ1-3, with 7 positions matching TRBD1. CDR1 and CDR2 (germline): MNHEY, SVGAGI. The CDR3 extends over 14 amino acids. Trimming at V came to 6 bases and at J to 2 bases, leaving 4 bases not matched to a gene.

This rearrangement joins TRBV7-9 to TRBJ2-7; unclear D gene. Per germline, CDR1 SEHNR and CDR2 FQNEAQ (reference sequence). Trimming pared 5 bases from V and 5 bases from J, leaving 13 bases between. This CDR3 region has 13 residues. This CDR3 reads CASSNPFEDEQYF. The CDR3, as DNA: TGTGCCAGCAGCAATCCCTTTGAGGACGAGCAGTACTTC. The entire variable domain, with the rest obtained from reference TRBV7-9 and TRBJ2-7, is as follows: DTGVSQNPRHKITKRGQNVTFRCDPISEHNRLYWYRQTLGQGPEFLTYFQNEAQLEKSRLLSDRFSAERPKGSFSTLEIQRTEQGDSAMYLCASSNPFEDEQYFGPGTRLTVT.

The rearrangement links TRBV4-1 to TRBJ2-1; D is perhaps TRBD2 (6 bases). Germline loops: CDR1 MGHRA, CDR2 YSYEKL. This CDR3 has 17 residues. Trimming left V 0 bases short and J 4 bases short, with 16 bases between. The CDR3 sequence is CASSQDDRDFYYNEQFF. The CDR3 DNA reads TGCGCCAGCAGCCAAGATGACCGGGACTTCTATTACAATGAGCAGTTCTTC.

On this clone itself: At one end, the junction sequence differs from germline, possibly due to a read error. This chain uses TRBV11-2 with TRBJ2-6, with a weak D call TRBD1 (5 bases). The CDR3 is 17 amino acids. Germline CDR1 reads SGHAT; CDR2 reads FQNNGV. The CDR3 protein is CASSSRVASIGPNVLTF. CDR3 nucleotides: TGTGCCAGCAGCTCCAGGGTTGCAAGTATTGGGCCCAACGTCCTGACTTTC.

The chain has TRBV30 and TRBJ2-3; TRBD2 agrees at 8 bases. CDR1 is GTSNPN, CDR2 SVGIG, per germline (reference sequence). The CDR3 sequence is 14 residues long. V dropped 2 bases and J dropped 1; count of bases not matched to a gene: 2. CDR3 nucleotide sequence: TGTGCCTGGAGTAATAGCGGGGGCACAGATACGCAGTATTTT. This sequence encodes CAWSNSGGTDTQYF.

CDR3 sequence reads: CASSQVLQGVLHGELFF. The CDR3 DNA is TGTGCCAGCAGCCAAGTCCTTCAGGGTGTCTTGCACGGGGAGCTGTTTTTT. The rearrangement links TRBV14 to TRBJ2-2; D is possibly TRBD1 (5 bases). The V end lost 1 base, the J end lost 7 bases, and 19 bases lay between the germline ends. Germline loops: CDR1 SGHDN, CDR2 FVKESK. CDR3 size: 17 residues. The full variable domain, completed using reference TRBV14 and TRBJ2-2, is EAGVTQFPSHSVIEKGQTVTLRCDPISGHDNLYWYRRVMGKEIKFLLHFVKESKQDESGMPNNRFLAERTGGTYSTLKVQPAELEDSGVYFCASSQVLQGVLHGELFFGEGSRLTVL.

The CDR3 DNA reads TGCGCCAGCAGCCCATCTTTAGCGGGGACAGCCAAAAACATTCAGTACTTC. Its protein is CASSPSLAGTAKNIQYF. This chain links TRBV4-1 with TRBJ2-4; the match to TRBD2 covers 8 bases. Trimming took 4 bases from V and 0 from J; bases not matched to a gene: 8. Germline V gene lookup returns CDR1 MGHRA and CDR2 YSYEKL. This CDR3 is built from 17 residues.

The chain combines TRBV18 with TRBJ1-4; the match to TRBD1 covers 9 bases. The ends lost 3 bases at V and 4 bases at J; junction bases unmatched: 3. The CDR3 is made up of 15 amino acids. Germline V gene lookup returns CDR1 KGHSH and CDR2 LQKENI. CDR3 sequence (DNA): TGTGCCAGCTCACCTCTGACAGGGGGTAATGAAAAACTGTTTTTT. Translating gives CASSPLTGGNEKLFF.

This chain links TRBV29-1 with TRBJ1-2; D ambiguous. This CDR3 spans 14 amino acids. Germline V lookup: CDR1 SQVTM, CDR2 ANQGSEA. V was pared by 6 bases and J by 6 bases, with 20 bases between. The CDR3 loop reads CSVPQSPGLDGYTF. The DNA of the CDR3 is TGCAGCGTACCACAAAGTCCCGGGTTAGATGGCTACACCTTC.

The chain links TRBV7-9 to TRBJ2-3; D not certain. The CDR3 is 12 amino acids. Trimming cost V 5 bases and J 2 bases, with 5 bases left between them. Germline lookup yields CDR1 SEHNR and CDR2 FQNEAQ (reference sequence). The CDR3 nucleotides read TGTGCCAGCAGCACGGTCACAGATACGCAGTATTTT. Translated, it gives CASSTVTDTQYF.

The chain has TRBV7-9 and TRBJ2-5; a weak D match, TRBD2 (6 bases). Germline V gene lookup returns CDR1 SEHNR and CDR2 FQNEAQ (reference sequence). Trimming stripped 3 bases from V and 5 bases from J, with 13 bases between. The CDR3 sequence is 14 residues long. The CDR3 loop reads CASSLVGGGETQYF. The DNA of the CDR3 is TGTGCCAGCAGCTTGGTCGGGGGTGGTGAGACCCAGTACTTC.

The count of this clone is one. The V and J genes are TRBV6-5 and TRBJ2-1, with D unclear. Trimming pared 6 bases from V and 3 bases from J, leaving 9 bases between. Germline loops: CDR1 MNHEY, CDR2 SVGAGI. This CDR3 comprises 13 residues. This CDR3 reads CASSLGRYNEQFF. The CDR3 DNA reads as TGTGCCAGCAGCCTCGGTCGCTACAATGAGCAGTTCTTC.

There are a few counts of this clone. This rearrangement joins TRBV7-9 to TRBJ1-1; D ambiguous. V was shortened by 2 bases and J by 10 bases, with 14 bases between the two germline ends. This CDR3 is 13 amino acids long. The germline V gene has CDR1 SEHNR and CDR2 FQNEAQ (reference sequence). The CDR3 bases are TGTGCCAGCAGCTTAAGAGCAGGCTTGGGAGCTTTCTTT. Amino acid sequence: CASSLRAGLGAFF.

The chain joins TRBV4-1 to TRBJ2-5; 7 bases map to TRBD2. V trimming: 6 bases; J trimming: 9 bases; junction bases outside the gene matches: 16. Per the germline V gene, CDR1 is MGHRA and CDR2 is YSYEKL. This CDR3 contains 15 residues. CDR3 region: CASSDGISGSLPQYF. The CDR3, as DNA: TGCGCCAGCAGTGACGGAATTAGCGGGTCGCTGCCCCAGTACTTC.

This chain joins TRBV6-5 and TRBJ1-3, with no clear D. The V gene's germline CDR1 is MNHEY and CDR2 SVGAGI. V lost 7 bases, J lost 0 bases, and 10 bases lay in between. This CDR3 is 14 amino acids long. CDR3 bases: TGTGCCAGCACTCACAGTTCCTCTGGAAACACCATATATTTT. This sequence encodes CASTHSSSGNTIYF.

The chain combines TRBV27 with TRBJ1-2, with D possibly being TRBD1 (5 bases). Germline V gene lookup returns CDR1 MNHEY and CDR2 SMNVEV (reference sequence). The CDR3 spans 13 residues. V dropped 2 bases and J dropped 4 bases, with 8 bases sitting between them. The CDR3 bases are TGTGCCAGCAGTTTAGGGGCAGCCTATGGCTACACCTTC. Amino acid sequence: CASSLGAAYGYTF.